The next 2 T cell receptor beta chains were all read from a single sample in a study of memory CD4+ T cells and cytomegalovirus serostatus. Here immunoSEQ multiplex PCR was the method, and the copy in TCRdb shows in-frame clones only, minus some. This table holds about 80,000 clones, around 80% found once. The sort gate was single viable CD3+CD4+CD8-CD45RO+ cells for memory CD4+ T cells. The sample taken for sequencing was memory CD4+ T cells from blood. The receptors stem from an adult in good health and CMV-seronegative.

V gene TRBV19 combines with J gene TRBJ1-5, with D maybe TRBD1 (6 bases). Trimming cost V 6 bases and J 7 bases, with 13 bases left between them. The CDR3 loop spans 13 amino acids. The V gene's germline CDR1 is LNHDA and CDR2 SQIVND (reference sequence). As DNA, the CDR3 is TGTGCCAGTAGCACAGGGTCGGGGCAGCCCCAGCATTTT. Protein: CASSTGSGQPQHF.

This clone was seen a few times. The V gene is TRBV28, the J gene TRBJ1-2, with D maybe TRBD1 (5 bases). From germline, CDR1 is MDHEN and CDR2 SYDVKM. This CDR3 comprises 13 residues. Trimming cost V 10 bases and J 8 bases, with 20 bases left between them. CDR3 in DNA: TGTGCCACCAATTCCGGGACGCCACCCGGCTACACCTTC. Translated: CATNSGTPPGYTF.